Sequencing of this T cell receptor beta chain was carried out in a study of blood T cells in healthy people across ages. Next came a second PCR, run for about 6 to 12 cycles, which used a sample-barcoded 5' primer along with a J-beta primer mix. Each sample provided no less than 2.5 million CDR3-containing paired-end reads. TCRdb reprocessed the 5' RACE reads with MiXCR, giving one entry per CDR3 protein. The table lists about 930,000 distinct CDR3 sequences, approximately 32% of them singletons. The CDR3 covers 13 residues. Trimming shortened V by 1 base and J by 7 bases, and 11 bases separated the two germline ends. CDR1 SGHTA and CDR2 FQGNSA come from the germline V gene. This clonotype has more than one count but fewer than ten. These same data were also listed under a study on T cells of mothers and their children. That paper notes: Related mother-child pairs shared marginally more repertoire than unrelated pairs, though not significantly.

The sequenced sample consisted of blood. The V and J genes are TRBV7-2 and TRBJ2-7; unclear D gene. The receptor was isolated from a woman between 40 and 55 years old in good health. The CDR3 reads CASSLDSPVEQYF. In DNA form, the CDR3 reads TGTGCCAGCAGCTTAGACTCCCCTGTAGAGCAGTACTTC.